This entry features one T cell receptor beta chain sequence. No antigen is known for it. These data originate in a study of Ad26.COV2.S vaccination and SARS-CoV-2 variants. Study information: A COV1001 Ad26.COV2.S trial-arm participant provided the sample. Once or twice, 56 days apart, Ad26.COV2.S was delivered intramuscularly.

The CDR3 runs 13 residues. Assay: immunoSEQ multiplex PCR; the TCRdb copy retains only in-frame clones and omits some. The sample holds 400,000 or so clones, about nine tenths seen once. Specified treatment: some 20 received Ad26.COV2.S at low or high dose, single or two shots; five or six received placebo; per-sample allocation not given. Day 63 after the first vaccine or placebo injection was the time point for sampling. An adult donor aged 18-55 years was enrolled in Boston. Broader study findings: The authors reported substantial breadth in spike-specific CD8+ and CD4+ T cell responses after vaccination.

Material: peripheral blood, obtained in a trial of Ad26.COV2.S vaccine versus placebo. This chain joins TRBV21-1 and TRBJ1-2; whether TRBD1, the table's D call, matches the DNA was not checked. TRBV21-1 corresponds to a pseudogene. This sequence was found in a person between 18 and 65 years old who received the Ad26.COV2.S COVID-19 vaccine or a placebo. DNA of the CDR3: TGTGCCAGCAGCGGGGGACAGTACTATGGCTACACCTTC. Its translation: CASSGGQYYGYTF.